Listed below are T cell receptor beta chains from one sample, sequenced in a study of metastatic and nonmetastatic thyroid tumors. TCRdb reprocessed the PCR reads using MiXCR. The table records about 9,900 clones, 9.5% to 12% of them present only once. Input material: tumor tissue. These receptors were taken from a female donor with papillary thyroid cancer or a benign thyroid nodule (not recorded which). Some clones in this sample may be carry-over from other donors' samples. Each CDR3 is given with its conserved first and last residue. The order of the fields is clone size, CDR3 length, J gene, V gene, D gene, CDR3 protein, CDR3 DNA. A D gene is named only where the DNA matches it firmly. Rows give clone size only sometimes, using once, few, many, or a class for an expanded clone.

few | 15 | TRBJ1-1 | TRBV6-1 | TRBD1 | CASRQEGTGNTEAFF | TGTGCCAGCAGACAAGAGGGGACAGGGAACACTGAAGCTTTCTTT
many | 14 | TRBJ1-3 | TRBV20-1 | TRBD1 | CSAQDRGSGNTIYF | TGCAGTGCCCAGGACAGGGGAAGTGGAAACACCATATATTTT
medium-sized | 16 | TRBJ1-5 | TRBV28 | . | CASIISGRYSNQPQHF | TGTGCCAGCATCATAAGTGGGCGGTATAGCAATCAGCCCCAGCATTTT
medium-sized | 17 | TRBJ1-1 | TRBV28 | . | CASLRQGSPVVDTEAFF | TGTGCCAGCCTACGACAAGGATCTCCGGTAGTAGACACTGAAGCTTTCTTT
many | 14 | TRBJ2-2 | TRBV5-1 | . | CASEVGQNTGELFF | TGCGCCAGCGAGGTCGGACAGAACACCGGGGAGCTGTTTTTT
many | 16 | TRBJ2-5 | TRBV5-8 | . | CASSLVVGLGQETQYF | TGTGCCAGCAGCTTGGTGGTCGGGCTAGGACAAGAGACCCAGTACTTC
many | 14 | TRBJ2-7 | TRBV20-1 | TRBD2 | CSAGTGTSGYEQYF | TGCAGTGCTGGCACCGGGACTAGCGGTTACGAGCAGTACTTC
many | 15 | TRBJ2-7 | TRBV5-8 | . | CASSVDGGPSYEQYF | TGTGCCAGCAGCGTTGACGGTGGGCCTTCCTACGAGCAGTACTTC
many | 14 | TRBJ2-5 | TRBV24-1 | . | CATSEGSVLETQYF | TGTGCCACCAGTGAAGGGTCTGTTCTTGAGACCCAGTACTTC
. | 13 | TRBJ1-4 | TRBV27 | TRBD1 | CANPGQGREKLFF | TGTGCCAACCCGGGACAGGGTCGGGAAAAACTGTTTTTT
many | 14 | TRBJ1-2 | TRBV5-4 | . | CASSLGTDNYGYTF | TGTGCCAGCAGCTTGGGGACAGATAACTATGGCTACACCTTC
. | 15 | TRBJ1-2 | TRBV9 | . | CASIVAGCRTYGYTF | TGTGCCAGCATCGTGGCGGGGTGCAGGACCTATGGCTACACCTTC
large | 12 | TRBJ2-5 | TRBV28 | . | CASSLGGKTQYF | TGTGCCAGCAGTTTAGGGGGTAAGACCCAGTACTTC
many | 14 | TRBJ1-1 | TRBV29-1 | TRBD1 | CSVGGGAGTTQAFF | TGCAGCGTTGGAGGGGGCGCCGGTACCACACAAGCTTTCTTT
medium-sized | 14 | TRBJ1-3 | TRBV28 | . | CASTDPGLGNTIYF | TGTGCCAGCACCGATCCGGGACTTGGAAACACCATATATTTT
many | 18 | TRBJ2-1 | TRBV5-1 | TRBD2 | CASSSGLAGGPVSNEQFF | TGCGCCAGCAGCTCTGGACTAGCGGGGGGGCCAGTCTCCAATGAGCAGTTCTTC
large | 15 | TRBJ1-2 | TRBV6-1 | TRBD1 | CASRGNRGMDYGYTF | TGTGCCAGCAGGGGAAACAGGGGGATGGATTATGGCTACACCTTC
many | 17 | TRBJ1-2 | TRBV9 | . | CASSVFGVGPSIEGYTF | TGTGCCAGCAGCGTATTCGGAGTTGGGCCCTCTATCGAAGGCTACACCTTC
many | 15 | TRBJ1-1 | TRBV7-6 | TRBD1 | CASSLGLGGYTEAFF | TGTGCCAGCAGCTTGGGGTTAGGGGGCTATACTGAAGCTTTCTTT
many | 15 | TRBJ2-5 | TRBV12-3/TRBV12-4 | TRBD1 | CASSWTGYGQETQYF | TGTGCCAGCAGTTGGACAGGGTACGGCCAAGAGACCCAATACTTC
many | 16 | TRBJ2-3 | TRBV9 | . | CASSVGQGLASDTQYF | TGTGCCAGCAGCGTAGGGCAGGGGCTAGCTTCAGATACGCAGTATTTT
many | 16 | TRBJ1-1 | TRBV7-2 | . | CASSLVGTGIASEAFF | TGTGCCAGCAGCTTAGTTGGCACAGGGATTGCCTCTGAAGCTTTCTTT
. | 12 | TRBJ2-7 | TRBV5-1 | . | CASSLVGYEQYF | TGCGCCAGCAGCTTGGTGGGCTACGAGCAGTACTTC
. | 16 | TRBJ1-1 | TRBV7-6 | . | CASSPGPPTANTESFF | TGTGCCAGCAGCCCCGGGCCCCCCACTGCGAACACTGAATCTTTCTTT
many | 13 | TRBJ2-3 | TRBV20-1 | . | CSARKTSTDTQYF | TGCAGTGCTAGAAAGACCAGCACAGATACGCAGTATTTT
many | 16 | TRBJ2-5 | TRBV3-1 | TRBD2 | CASSQGSGLAGETQYF | TGTGCCAGCAGCCAAGGTAGCGGACTAGCAGGAGAGACCCAGTACTTC
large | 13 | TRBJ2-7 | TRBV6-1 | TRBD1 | CASRRQGDYEQYF | TGTGCCAGCAGGAGACAGGGGGACTACGAGCAGTACTTC
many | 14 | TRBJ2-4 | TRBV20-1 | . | CSAPPSGGKNIQYF | TGCAGTGCCCCGCCTAGTGGAGGCAAAAACATTCAGTACTTC
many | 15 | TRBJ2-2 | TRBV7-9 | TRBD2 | CASSSGTSFSGELFF | TGTGCCAGCAGTTCCGGGACTAGCTTTTCAGGGGAGCTGTTTTTT
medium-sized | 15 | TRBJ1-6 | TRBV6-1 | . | CASSTQGSGGSPLHF | TGTGCCAGCAGTACTCAGGGGAGTGGAGGTTCACCCCTCCACTTT
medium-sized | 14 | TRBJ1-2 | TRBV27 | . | CASQPTQGHYGYTF | TGTGCCAGCCAACCCACTCAGGGGCACTATGGCTACACCTTC
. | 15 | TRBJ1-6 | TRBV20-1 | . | CCARPPGADNSPLHF | TGCTGTGCTAGACCCCCGGGGGCAGATAATTCACCCCTCCACTTT
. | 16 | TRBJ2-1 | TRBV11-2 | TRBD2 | CSSSARRTSLYNEQFF | TGTTCCAGCAGCGCCAGACGGACTAGCCTCTACAATGAGCAGTTCTTT
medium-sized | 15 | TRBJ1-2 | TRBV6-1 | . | CASSEIGVASYGYTF | TGTGCCAGCAGTGAAATTGGGGTGGCGTCCTATGGCTACACCTTC
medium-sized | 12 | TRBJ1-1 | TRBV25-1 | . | CASGRGNTEAFF | TGTGCCAGCGGGAGGGGGAACACTGAAGCTTTCTTT
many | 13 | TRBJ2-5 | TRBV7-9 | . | CASSLYGGETQYF | TGTGCCAGCAGCTTATATGGTGGAGAGACCCAGTACTTC
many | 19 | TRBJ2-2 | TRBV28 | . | CASSLLWGARLKNTGELFF | TGTGCCAGCAGTTTATTGTGGGGGGCGAGGTTGAAGAACACCGGGGAGCTGTTTTTT
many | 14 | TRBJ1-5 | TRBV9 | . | CASSVDGGNQPQHF | TGTGCCAGCAGCGTAGATGGGGGCAATCAGCCCCAGCATTTT
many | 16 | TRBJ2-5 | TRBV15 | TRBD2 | CATSRATGLRVETQYF | TGTGCCACCAGCAGAGCCACGGGACTAAGGGTGGAGACCCAGTACTTC
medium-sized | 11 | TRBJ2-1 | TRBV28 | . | CASSSYNEQFF | TGTGCCAGCAGCTCCTACAATGAGCAGTTCTTC
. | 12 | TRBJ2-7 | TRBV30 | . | CSWSSQGGLQYF | TGTTCCTGGAGTAGCCAAGGGGGGTTGCAGTACTTC
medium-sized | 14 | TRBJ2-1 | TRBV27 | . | CASSRLTGKDEQFF | TGTGCCAGCAGCCGCCTTACAGGGAAGGATGAGCAGTTCTTC
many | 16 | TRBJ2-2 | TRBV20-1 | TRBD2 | CSARDPSGADTGELFF | TGCAGTGCTAGAGATCCTAGCGGGGCCGACACCGGGGAGCTGTTTTTT
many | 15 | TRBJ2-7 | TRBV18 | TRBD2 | CASSPRASGGYEQYF | TGTGCCAGCTCACCACGGGCTAGCGGGGGCTACGAGCAGTACTTC
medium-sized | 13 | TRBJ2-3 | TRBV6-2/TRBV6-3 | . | CASTGGAKDTQYF | TGTGCCAGCACTGGGGGGGCGAAAGATACGCAGTATTTT
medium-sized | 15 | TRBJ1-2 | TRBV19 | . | CASSFPGTAVGGYTF | TGTGCCAGTAGTTTCCCCGGGACCGCCGTCGGCGGCTACACCTTC
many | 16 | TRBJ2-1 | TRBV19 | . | CASSQTRLGSYNEQFF | TGTGCCAGTAGCCAAACGAGACTAGGAAGTTACAATGAGCAGTTCTTC
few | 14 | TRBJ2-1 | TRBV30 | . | CAWIERGGRHEQFF | TGTGCCTGGATCGAAAGGGGGGGACGACATGAGCAGTTCTTC
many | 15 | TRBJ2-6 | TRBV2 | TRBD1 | CASRDRVGGANVLTF | TGTGCCAGCAGAGACAGGGTGGGAGGGGCCAACGTCCTGACTTTC
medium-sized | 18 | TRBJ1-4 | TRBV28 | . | CANEGFRTKFSTNEKLFF | TGTGCCAACGAGGGGTTTCGAACTAAATTTTCAACTAATGAAAAACTGTTTTTT
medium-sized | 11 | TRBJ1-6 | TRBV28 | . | CASNYNSPLHF | TGTGCCAGCAATTATAATTCACCCCTCCACTTT